This T cell receptor beta chain derives from a study of blood T cells in healthy people across ages. Comment on this clonotype: Its specificity is not known.

Points from the study as a whole: Age brought a roughly linear fall in TCR beta diversity measured per million T cells. With unsorted PBMCs, a conclusive comparison of naive versus antigen-experienced cells was not possible. The study lacked donor CMV status, which possibly confounded expanded clonotype changes.

A sample-barcoded 5' primer and a J-beta primer mix were used in a second PCR of roughly 7 to 11 cycles. TCRdb reanalysed the 5' RACE reads using MiXCR and keeps one entry per CDR3 protein. The sample includes hundreds of thousands of distinct CDR3 sequences, roughly 21% of them seen just once. Per sample, extraction of total RNA gave at least 5.5 micrograms in every case. This CDR3 spans 13 amino acids. Losses at the gene ends were 6 bases for V and 4 bases for J; bases not matched to a gene: 7. Germline CDR1 is SQVTM and CDR2 is ANQGSEA. Material for sequencing was blood. This chain uses TRBV29-1 with TRBJ1-2; 8 bases match TRBD1. This receptor was obtained from a man in his sixties or seventies in good health. CDR3 sequence (DNA): TGCAGCGTAGTTGACAGGGGTAGCTATGGCTACACCTTC. Its translation: CSVVDRGSYGYTF.